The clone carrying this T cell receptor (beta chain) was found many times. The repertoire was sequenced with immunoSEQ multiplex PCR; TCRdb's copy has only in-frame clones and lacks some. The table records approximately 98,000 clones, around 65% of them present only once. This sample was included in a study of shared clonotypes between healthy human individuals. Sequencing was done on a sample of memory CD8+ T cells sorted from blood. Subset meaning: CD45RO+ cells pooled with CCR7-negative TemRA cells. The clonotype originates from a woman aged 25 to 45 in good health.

CDR3 in DNA: TGTGCCTGGAGTGCCGGGACATCTGACACCGGGGAGCTGTTTTTT. Its translation is CAWSAGTSDTGELFF. This chain joins TRBV30 and TRBJ2-2, with D tentatively TRBD1 (6 bases). CDR1 is GTSNPN, CDR2 SVGIG, per germline (reference sequence). Deletions cut 1 base from V and 3 bases from J, with 12 bases between. This CDR3 is 15 amino acids long.